Listed here are 20 T cell receptor beta chains from one sample, sequenced in a study of shared clonotypes between healthy human individuals. Profiling relied on immunoSEQ multiplex PCR, and the TCRdb table lists in-frame clones only, not all of them. The table includes about half a million clones, more than 65% detected once. The material sequenced was PBMCs. These receptors were obtained from a woman in her thirties or forties in good health. Some clones in this sample may be carry-over from other donors' samples.

The gene calls are TRBV11-2 and TRBJ2-1; D not resolved. The V and J ends lost 8 bases and 7 bases respectively, with 21 bases between them. Germline-derived CDR1 and CDR2 are SGHAT and FQNNGV. This CDR3 has 15 amino acids. The CDR3 here is CASSVAAELVNEQFF. CDR3 DNA: TGTGCCAGCTCGGTAGCTGCTGAATTGGTAAATGAGCAGTTCTTC.

The chain carries TRBV2 and TRBJ2-5, with D possibly TRBD1 on 5 matching bases. The CDR3 has 15 amino acids. Germline CDR1 and CDR2: SNHLY and FYNNEI. Trimming took off 6 bases at V and 5 bases at J, with 19 bases between the two ends. The CDR3 spells CASSARAPRHETQYF. CDR3 bases: TGTGCCAGCAGCGCCAGGGCCCCCCGCCACGAGACCCAGTACTTC.

Points on this clone: The likely explanation is a read error, given a far larger clone one base away. Different DNA sequences within this sample yield the same CDR3. The V and J genes are TRBV4-1 and TRBJ1-1; TRBD1 is a possible D gene (5 bases). In germline, CDR1 is MGHRA, CDR2 YSYEKL. The V and J ends lost 2 bases and 3 bases respectively, with 16 bases between them. CDR3 length equals 16 residues. The CDR3 region is CASSQTLRDEDTEAFF. DNA of the CDR3: TGCGCCAGCAGCCAAACTCTTCGGGACGAGGACACTGAAGCTTTCTTT.

The chain links TRBV28 to TRBJ1-2; D ambiguous. Trimming took off 4 bases at V and 6 bases at J, with 15 bases between the two ends. The CDR3 has 14 amino acids. CDR1 and CDR2 from the germline V gene are MDHEN and SYDVKM. CDR3 nucleotides: TGTGCCAGCAGTTCCGACCTCTCTCAAGATGGCTACACCTTC. This sequence encodes CASSSDLSQDGYTF.

Details on this clone: The likely explanation is a read error, given a far larger clone one base away. Other DNA sequences in this specimen translate into the identical CDR3. The rearrangement links TRBV29-1 to TRBJ1-2; D is possibly TRBD1 (5 bases). This CDR3 has 11 residues. V lost 7 bases and J 8 bases, leaving 14 bases between the germline ends. Germline CDR1 reads SQVTM; CDR2 reads ANQGSEA. CDR3 coding DNA: TGCAGCGCCCCAGCATGGGGCGGCTACACCTTC. The encoded protein is CSAPAWGGYTF. The full variable domain, rest sourced from reference TRBV29-1 and TRBJ1-2, is SAVISQKPSRDICQRGTSLTIQCQVDSQVTMMFWYRQQPGQSLTLIATANQGSEATYESGFVIDKFPISRPNLTFSTLTVSNMSPEDSSIYLCSAPAWGGYTFGSGTRLTVV.

For this clone: A far more abundant clone sits one base away, making this likely a read error. The genes are TRBV7-7 and TRBJ2-5, with D perhaps assigned TRBD1 or TRBD2 (5 bases each). Germline V CDR1 and CDR2: SSHAT, FNYEAQ (reference sequence). Trimming removed 2 bases from V and 5 bases from J, with 12 bases in between. The CDR3 loop spans 14 amino acids. The CDR3 region has the DNA TGTGCCAGCAGCTTAACTAGTGGGGCGGAGACCCAGTACTTC. Translation gives CASSLTSGAETQYF.

The rearrangement uses TRBV30 and TRBJ1-2; D may be TRBD1 (6 bases). The V gene's germline CDR1 is GTSNPN and CDR2 SVGIG (reference sequence). CDR3 length equals 15 residues. V lost 3 bases and J 6 bases, leaving 20 bases between the germline ends. The CDR3 loop reads CAWRPEGVVFDGYTF. The CDR3 DNA reads TGTGCCTGGAGACCTGAGGGGGTGGTCTTTGATGGCTACACCTTC.

In this sample, this clone turned up once. V usage is TRBV30 and J usage is TRBJ2-7; D gene ambiguous. Deletions cut 0 bases from V and 5 bases from J, with 5 bases between. The CDR3 covers 11 residues. Germline V gene lookup returns CDR1 GTSNPN and CDR2 SVGIG (reference sequence). CDR3 in DNA: TGTGCCTGGAGTGTAGATAACGAGCAGTACTTC. This sequence encodes CAWSVDNEQYF.

The V and J genes are TRBV5-1 and TRBJ1-2; TRBD1 matches at 7 bases. Per germline, CDR1 SGHRS and CDR2 YFSETQ. The CDR3 spans 15 residues. Trimming at V came to 2 bases and at J to 2 bases, leaving 6 bases not matched to a gene. CDR3 in amino acids: CASSFIGTENYGYTF. CDR3 in DNA: TGCGCCAGCAGCTTTATCGGGACAGAGAACTATGGCTACACCTTC. Filled out from reference TRBV5-1 and TRBJ1-2, the complete variable domain reads KAGVTQTPRYLIKTRGQQVTLSCSPISGHRSVSWYQQTPGQGLQFLFEYFSETQRNKGNFPGRFSGRQFSNSRSEMNVSTLELGDSALYLCASSFIGTENYGYTFGSGTRLTVV.

The chain links TRBV19 to TRBJ2-6; weak D call: TRBD1 (5 bases). CDR3 length equals 18 residues. V was pared by 6 bases and J by 0 bases, with 18 bases between. Germline-derived CDR1 and CDR2 are LNHDA and SQIVND (reference sequence). The chain's CDR3 is CASRKNRTESSGANVLTF. CDR3 coding DNA: TGTGCCAGTAGAAAAAACAGGACCGAAAGCTCTGGGGCCAACGTCCTGACTTTC.

V is TRBV6-5 and J is TRBJ2-1; D uncertain. The germline V gene has CDR1 MNHEY and CDR2 SVGAGI. V lost 6 bases and J 0 bases, leaving 6 bases between the germline ends. This CDR3 comprises 13 residues. The CDR3 loop reads CASRLSSYNEQFF. CDR3 coding DNA: TGTGCCAGCAGGTTGAGCTCCTACAATGAGCAGTTCTTC.

A few counts support this clone. CDR3 sequence reads: CASSSPEWIRDTEAFF. In nucleotides, the CDR3 is TGTGCCAGCAGCTCCCCTGAGTGGATTCGGGACACTGAAGCTTTCTTT. The chain links TRBV7-2 to TRBJ1-1; D unresolved. This CDR3 region has 16 residues. Trimming took 4 bases from V and 3 from J, leaving 18 bases between them. The germline V gene encodes CDR1 SGHTA and CDR2 FQGNSA.

This rearrangement joins TRBV10-3 to TRBJ1-2; perhaps TRBD1 as D (5 bases). Trimming cost V 8 bases and J 3 bases, with 13 bases left between them. This CDR3 comprises 13 residues. In germline, CDR1 is ENHRY, CDR2 SYGVKD. This CDR3 reads CAIRDGDYYGYTF. In nucleotides, the CDR3 is TGTGCCATCCGGGACGGTGACTACTATGGCTACACCTTC.

This clone has only one observation. This chain uses TRBV7-9 with TRBJ1-1; D is ambiguous. CDR1 SEHNR and CDR2 FQNEAQ come from the germline V gene (reference sequence). With 5 bases removed from V and 11 bases from J, the gap between germline ends came to 18 bases. CDR3 length: 13 residues. The DNA for the CDR3 is TGTGCCAGCAGCCCACAATCTGGAGGTAGGGCTTTCTTT. Amino acids: CASSPQSGGRAFF.

In regard to this clone: This sequence is one base from a far larger clone and is likely a read error. This sample also contains other DNA sequences that code for the same CDR3. V usage is TRBV5-1 and J usage is TRBJ1-1, with a weak D call TRBD1 (5 bases). Germline values: CDR1 SGHRS, CDR2 YFSETQ. The CDR3 length is 14 residues. Trimming took 4 bases from V and 8 from J, leaving 18 bases between them. The CDR3 sequence: CASSDTGGAGEAFF. In DNA form, the CDR3 reads TGCGCCAGCAGCGACACAGGTGGCGCCGGGGAAGCTTTCTTT.

The chain recombines TRBV7-8 with TRBJ2-7; 10 bases align to TRBD2. CDR3 length equals 18 residues. The ends lost 5 bases at V and 4 bases at J; junction bases unmatched: 17. Per germline, CDR1 SGHVS and CDR2 FQNEAQ. CDR3 sequence reads: CASSEGRLLAGVSYEQYF. Here the CDR3 DNA reads TGTGCCAGCAGCGAAGGCCGACTTCTAGCGGGAGTTTCGTACGAGCAGTACTTC.

About this clone itself: A far larger clone is off by one base, so a read error is likely. This chain links TRBV6-6 with TRBJ1-4; D is undetermined. Germline assignment: CDR1 MNHNY and CDR2 SVGAGI (reference sequence). The length of the CDR3 is 12 residues. In DNA form, the CDR3 reads TGTGCCAGCAGTTTGAGAGATGAAGAACTGTTTTTT. Its translation: CASSLRDEELFF.

The rearrangement links TRBV5-6 to TRBJ1-3; D gene ambiguous. Trimming cost V 0 bases and J 2 bases, with 6 bases left between them. The CDR3 loop spans 14 amino acids. CDR1 is SGHDT, CDR2 YYEEEE, per germline. The CDR3 nucleotides are TGTGCCAGCAGCTTGGTAGCCACTGGAAACACCATATATTTT. It codes for CASSLVATGNTIYF.

This chain uses TRBV7-3 with TRBJ2-1; D may be TRBD2 (5 bases). Germline V CDR1 and CDR2: SGHTA, FQGTGA. The V end lost 5 bases, the J end lost 1 base, and 15 bases lay between the germline ends. The length of the CDR3 is 16 residues. CDR3 coding DNA: TGTGCCAGCAGCCCCTATTTTGGGAGTTCCTACAATGAGCAGTTCTTC. Its translation is CASSPYFGSSYNEQFF.

This chain joins TRBV6-1 and TRBJ1-1; 7 nucleotides match TRBD1. The ends lost 2 bases at V and 4 bases at J; junction bases unmatched: 7. The CDR3 consists of 15 residues. Germline CDR1 reads MNHNS; CDR2 reads SASEGT. The CDR3, as DNA: TGTGCCAGCAGTGAAACCGGGACAGCGAGCACTGAAGCTTTCTTT. It codes for CASSETGTASTEAFF.